These 26 T cell receptor beta chains came from one sample sequenced in a study of blood T cell repertoires in COVID-19. Clones were read by immunoSEQ multiplex PCR, and TCRdb kept only the in-frame ones, dropping some. The sample consists of around 100,000 clones, about 87% of them appearing once. The sample taken for sequencing was peripheral blood. The receptors shown here come from a human donor in a cohort sampled during active or convalescent COVID-19.

The table lists this clone with many counts. This chain's CDR3 is CATGQGRSTDTQYF. The CDR3 region has the DNA TGTGCCACGGGACAGGGGCGGAGCACAGATACGCAGTATTTT. The chain has TRBV6-6 and TRBJ2-3; TRBD1 agrees at 10 bases. Germline assignment: CDR1 MNHNY and CDR2 SVGAGI (reference sequence). This CDR3 is built from 14 residues. After removal of 10 bases from V and 0 bases from J, the junction contained 4 bases not matched to a gene.

The chain is built from TRBV19 and TRBJ2-2; possibly TRBD1 for D (6 bases). Trimming pared 7 bases from V and 5 bases from J, leaving 14 bases between. CDR3 length: 14 residues. CDR1 LNHDA and CDR2 SQIVND come from the germline V gene (reference sequence). CDR3 nucleotides: TGTGCCAGTACGGTACAGGGTTCAACCGGGGAGCTGTTTTTT. Its translation: CASTVQGSTGELFF. Full variable domain (rest looked up from reference TRBV19 and TRBJ2-2): DGGITQSPKYLFRKEGQNVTLSCEQNLNHDAMYWYRQDPGQGLRLIYYSQIVNDFQKGDIAEGYSVSREKKESFPLTVTSAQKNPTAFYLCASTVQGSTGELFFGEGSRLTVL.

V gene TRBV10-2 combines with J gene TRBJ2-5; TRBD2 aligns across 14 bases. V was clipped by 4 bases and J by 6 bases; unmatched bases: 7. Germline V CDR1 and CDR2: WSHSY, SAAADI. CDR3 length: 16 amino acids. The CDR3 DNA follows: TGCGCCAGCAGTGCCCTGACTAGCGGGGGGGAAAAGACCCAGTACTTC. It encodes CASSALTSGGEKTQYF.

The chain couples TRBV7-6 to TRBJ1-5, with D possibly being TRBD1 (5 bases). Looked up from germline, CDR1 is SGHVS and CDR2 is FNYEAQ. The CDR3 has 14 amino acids. With 1 base removed from V and 6 bases from J, the gap between germline ends came to 10 bases. The CDR3, as DNA: TGTGCCAGCAGCTTAGGGGGGGTCGGTCAGCCCCAGCATTTT. Translating gives CASSLGGVGQPQHF.

The chain uses TRBV24-1 and TRBJ2-2; possible D gene TRBD2, 5 bases. CDR3 length: 14 residues. Germline V lookup: CDR1 KGHDR, CDR2 SFDVKD. The germline V and J ends were trimmed by 3 bases and 4 bases, with 8 bases remaining between them. The CDR3 sequence: CATSDAGRTGELFF. In nucleotides, the CDR3 is TGTGCCACCAGTGATGCGGGCCGCACCGGGGAGCTGTTTTTT.

This clone was recorded a few times. The chain employs TRBV6-5 and TRBJ2-7; weak D call: TRBD1 (6 bases). Germline CDR1 MNHEY, CDR2 SVGAGI. This CDR3 region has 15 residues. V was clipped by 7 bases and J by 5 bases, with 21 bases between them. The CDR3: CASKSPGVWVDEQYF. In DNA form, the CDR3 reads TGTGCCAGCAAATCACCAGGGGTATGGGTGGACGAGCAGTACTTC.

The chain uses TRBV24-1 and TRBJ1-2; no definite D call. Deletions cut 2 bases from V and 2 bases from J, with 20 bases between. The CDR3 consists of 18 residues. Germline V CDR1 and CDR2: KGHDR, SFDVKD. DNA for the CDR3: TGTGCCACCAGTGATTCGACCGGAGCGTTTAAAGTAAACTATGGCTACACCTTC. It yields the protein CATSDSTGAFKVNYGYTF.

This chain joins TRBV28 and TRBJ2-7, with D possibly being TRBD1 (6 bases). V gave up 6 bases and J gave up 4 bases, with 28 bases separating them. The CDR3 consists of 18 residues. Germline-derived CDR1 and CDR2 are MDHEN and SYDVKM. CDR3 coding DNA: TGTGCCAGCAGCCCATTACAGGGTGTTGAGAAGTCTCAATACGAGCAGTACTTC. Its translation: CASSPLQGVEKSQYEQYF.

The CDR3, as DNA: TGCGCCAGCAGCTTGGGGGTCATAGCAGAGACCCAGTACTTC. Translated, it gives CASSLGVIAETQYF. The chain couples TRBV5-1 to TRBJ2-5; D not certain. Germline V lookup: CDR1 SGHRS, CDR2 YFSETQ. V lost 0 bases and J lost 4, with 10 bases in between. The CDR3 is made up of 14 amino acids.

This clone was seen only once. The chain employs TRBV19 and TRBJ2-3; unclear D gene. V lost 4 bases and J lost 7, with 9 bases in between. This CDR3 spans 12 amino acids. Germline V gene lookup returns CDR1 LNHDA and CDR2 SQIVND (reference sequence). CDR3 protein: CASSTSRNTQYF. The CDR3 DNA follows: TGTGCCAGTAGTACCTCTAGAAATACGCAGTATTTT. The variable domain in full, completed from reference TRBV19 and TRBJ2-3, reads DGGITQSPKYLFRKEGQNVTLSCEQNLNHDAMYWYRQDPGQGLRLIYYSQIVNDFQKGDIAEGYSVSREKKESFPLTVTSAQKNPTAFYLCASSTSRNTQYFGPGTRLTVL.

V usage is TRBV6-5 and J usage is TRBJ2-5, with 8 bases lining up with TRBD2. V shed 6 bases and J 5 bases; nucleotides not matched to a gene: 5. The CDR3 consists of 13 residues. CDR1 is MNHEY and CDR2 is SVGAGI in the germline V gene. The CDR3 is CASRIAGRETQYF. In DNA, the CDR3 is TGTGCCAGCAGAATAGCGGGGCGGGAGACCCAGTACTTC.

The V and J genes are TRBV9 and TRBJ1-1, with TRBD1 matching over 8 bases. Trimming removed 0 bases from V and 10 bases from J; junction bases left unmatched: 5. Per germline, CDR1 SGDLS and CDR2 YYNGEE. This CDR3 is built from 13 residues. CDR3 loop: CASSVGPDRVAFF. The CDR3 DNA reads TGTGCCAGCAGCGTAGGGCCGGACAGGGTAGCTTTCTTT.

V and J are TRBV5-1 and TRBJ1-2, with 8 bases identical to TRBD1. Germline CDR1 reads SGHRS; CDR2 reads YFSETQ. CDR3 length equals 14 residues. V trimming: 3 bases; J trimming: 2 bases; junction bases outside the gene matches: 3. CDR3 nucleotide sequence: TGCGCCAGCAGCTCTGGACAGGGCAACTATGGCTACACCTTC. Its protein is CASSSGQGNYGYTF.

This chain connects TRBV7-9 to TRBJ2-5, with 10 bases matching TRBD1. Germline CDR1 SEHNR, CDR2 FQNEAQ (reference sequence). J gave up 4 bases and V 3 bases, and 8 bases lay outside the gene matches. The CDR3 is 16 amino acids. The CDR3 protein is CASSFTRDRGVETQYF. The CDR3 DNA sequence: TGTGCCAGCAGCTTCACCCGGGACAGGGGAGTAGAGACCCAGTACTTC.

The chain has TRBV11-2 and TRBJ1-1, with unresolved D. Per germline, CDR1 SGHAT and CDR2 FQNNGV. The V end was cut by 3 bases, the J end by 5 bases, with 10 bases between. This CDR3 comprises 13 residues. This CDR3 is CASSFPTGTEAFF. The CDR3 DNA sequence: TGTGCCAGCAGCTTTCCCACGGGGACTGAAGCTTTCTTT. The whole variable domain, filled in from reference TRBV11-2 and TRBJ1-1, reads EAGVAQSPRYKIIEKRQSVAFWCNPISGHATLYWYQQILGQGPKLLIQFQNNGVVDDSQLPKDRFSAERLKGVDSTLKIQPAKLEDSAVYLCASSFPTGTEAFFGQGTRLTVV.

The genes are TRBV6-1 and TRBJ1-5, with 7 positions matching TRBD1. Germline CDR1 is MNHNS and CDR2 is SASEGT. V gave up 0 bases and J gave up 3 bases; unmatched junction bases: 20. The CDR3 is 21 residues long. In DNA, the CDR3 is TGTGCCAGCAGTGAAGCGGCTCTTCACCGGACAGGCCGGGGCTTCAATCAGCCCCAGCATTTT. It yields the protein CASSEAALHRTGRGFNQPQHF.

The rearrangement uses TRBV7-9 and TRBJ1-2; D unresolved. The CDR3 contains 12 residues. Germline loops: CDR1 SEHNR, CDR2 FQNEAQ (reference sequence). V lost 0 bases and J 6 bases, leaving 5 bases between the germline ends. The CDR3 loop reads CASSLAVDGYTF. In DNA form, the CDR3 reads TGTGCCAGCAGCTTAGCGGTAGATGGCTACACCTTC.

This rearrangement joins TRBV29-1 to TRBJ2-7, with a weak D call TRBD1 (5 bases). The V end lost 6 bases, the J end lost 5 bases, and 11 bases lay between the germline ends. Germline-derived CDR1 and CDR2 are SQVTM and ANQGSEA. The CDR3 runs 11 residues. The CDR3 coding sequence is TGCAGCGTCCCAGGGATCCACGAGCAGTACTTC. Amino acid sequence: CSVPGIHEQYF.

The chain employs TRBV19 and TRBJ2-2; D possibly corresponds to TRBD1 (6 bases). Between the trimmed V and J ends, which lost 1 base and 7 bases, there was a span of 13 bases. In germline, CDR1 is LNHDA, CDR2 SQIVND (reference sequence). This CDR3 comprises 15 residues. This chain's CDR3 is CASSIAQGNIGELFF. The CDR3 nucleotides are TGTGCCAGTAGTATAGCACAGGGTAATATCGGGGAGCTGTTTTTT.

The chain recombines TRBV19 with TRBJ2-5, with D tentatively TRBD1 (6 bases). There are 16 residues in the CDR3. In germline, CDR1 is LNHDA, CDR2 SQIVND (reference sequence). V was trimmed by 6 bases and J by 0 bases, leaving 17 bases between them. The CDR3 loop reads CASRKGARGNQETQYF. For the CDR3, the DNA is TGTGCCAGTAGAAAAGGGGCAAGGGGGAACCAAGAGACCCAGTACTTC. Complete variable domain (other parts from reference TRBV19 and TRBJ2-5): DGGITQSPKYLFRKEGQNVTLSCEQNLNHDAMYWYRQDPGQGLRLIYYSQIVNDFQKGDIAEGYSVSREKKESFPLTVTSAQKNPTAFYLCASRKGARGNQETQYFGPGTRLLVL.

The chain recombines TRBV12-3 or TRBV12-4 with TRBJ2-5, with 9 bases fitting TRBD1. The ends lost 6 bases at V and 6 bases at J; junction bases unmatched: 5. CDR3 length: 13 residues. CDR3 sequence reads: CASSTTGGQTQYF. CDR3 DNA: TGTGCCAGCAGCACGACAGGGGGACAGACCCAGTACTTC.

The chain links TRBV7-6 to TRBJ1-4; D is perhaps TRBD1 (6 bases). The length of the CDR3 is 15 residues. V was trimmed by 4 bases and J by 8 bases, leaving 17 bases between them. Germline lookup yields CDR1 SGHVS and CDR2 FNYEAQ. The CDR3 loop reads CASSWAAGADEKLFF. The CDR3 bases are TGTGCCAGCAGCTGGGCGGCGGGGGCTGACGAAAAACTGTTTTTT.

The gene calls are TRBV25-1 and TRBJ2-7; D unresolved. Germline V gene lookup returns CDR1 MGHDK and CDR2 SYGVNS. This CDR3 is built from 12 residues. V was trimmed by 4 bases and J by 3 bases, leaving 7 bases between them. The CDR3 DNA is TGTGCCAGCAGTGGTAACAGCTACGAGCAGTACTTC. This sequence encodes CASSGNSYEQYF.

The V gene is TRBV11-3, the J gene TRBJ1-3; weak D call: TRBD1 (6 bases). V lost 4 bases and J 0 bases, leaving 10 bases between the germline ends. Germline CDR1 SGHNT, CDR2 YENEEA. CDR3 length equals 15 residues. The CDR3 DNA reads TGTGCCAGCAGCTCACAGGGACCCTCTGGAAACACCATATATTTT. Translated, it gives CASSSQGPSGNTIYF.

This chain joins TRBV5-4 and TRBJ2-1, with a possible D match to TRBD1 (6 bases). Germline assignment: CDR1 SGHNT and CDR2 YYREEE (reference sequence). Trimming cost V 1 base and J 6 bases, with 14 bases left between them. The CDR3 runs to 15 residues. This CDR3 reads CASSLQIQGRNEQFF. DNA of the CDR3: TGTGCCAGCAGCTTGCAAATACAGGGCCGCAATGAGCAGTTCTTC.

The V and J genes are TRBV29-1 and TRBJ1-1; D remains ambiguous. Deletions cut 1 base from V and 1 base from J, with 7 bases between. The germline CDR1 and CDR2 sequences are SQVTM and ANQGSEA. The CDR3 has 13 residues. The CDR3: CSVEASRNTEAFF. The CDR3 nucleotides are TGCAGCGTTGAAGCCTCGAGGAACACTGAAGCTTTCTTT.